This T cell receptor (beta chain) is from a study of Ad26.COV2.S vaccination and SARS-CoV-2 variants. The study, taken as a whole, reports: Non-spike TCR breadth did not differ much between vaccine and placebo recipients.

Germline CDR1 SNHLY, CDR2 FYNNEI. This CDR3 comprises 15 residues. The treatment is: about 20 received Ad26.COV2.S at low or high dose, single or two shots; about 5 received placebo; per-sample allocation not given. Samples came from day 63 after the first vaccine or placebo injection. An Ad26 vector that expressed Wuhan-strain SARS-CoV-2 spike constituted the vaccine. This clone was found many times. Its antigen is as yet unknown. One junction end disagrees with the germline gene, perhaps due to a read error. The same CDR3 also results from other DNA sequences found in this sample. Produced via immunoSEQ multiplex PCR; TCRdb's table is partial and in-frame only. The data contain approximately 350,000 clones, under 90% of them singletons.

The chain links TRBV2 to TRBJ2-1; TRBD2 matches 7 bases. This TCR derives from a person aged 18-65 years who received the Ad26.COV2.S COVID-19 vaccine or a placebo. The sequencing used peripheral blood, collected in a trial of Ad26.COV2.S vaccine versus placebo. The CDR3 DNA reads as TGTGCCAGCAACGGACTTGCGGGGGTCGGGGATGAGCTGTTCTTC. Its protein is CASNGLAGVGDELFF.